These 14 T cell receptor beta chains were all obtained from the same sample, sequenced in a study of Ad26.COV2.S vaccination and SARS-CoV-2 variants. Sequenced by immunoSEQ multiplex PCR; TCRdb stores in-frame clones only, minus some. This table holds 350,000 to 450,000 clones, 92% found once. The specimen was peripheral blood, collected after recovery from COVID-19. The receptors stem from a human donor who had recovered from COVID-19.

The chain has TRBV5-4 and TRBJ2-5; 12 bases line up with TRBD2. The V and J ends lost 5 bases and 4 bases, in that order; junction bases with no gene match: 6. Germline V lookup: CDR1 SGHNT, CDR2 YYREEE (reference sequence). The CDR3 has 15 amino acids. The CDR3 DNA follows: TGTGCCAGCAGAACCCTAGCGGGGGGGACAGAGACCCAGTACTTC. Translation: CASRTLAGGTETQYF.

With regard to this clone: The sample has other DNA sequences that encode this CDR3 too. The chain links TRBV7-9 to TRBJ1-4; D is unresolved. The ends were cut back, 1 base at V and 8 bases at J, with 5 bases in the middle. Germline values: CDR1 SEHNR, CDR2 FQNEAQ (reference sequence). CDR3 length equals 12 residues. The CDR3 sequence is CASSLVGEKLFF. The DNA of the CDR3 is TGTGCCAGCAGCTTAGTCGGAGAAAAACTGTTTTTT.

This clone was detected only once. The gene calls are TRBV27 and TRBJ2-1; D assignment may be TRBD1 or TRBD2 (5 bases each). The CDR3 is 12 residues long. V was cut by 5 bases and J by 8 bases, with 10 bases left in between. Germline V gives CDR1 MNHEY, CDR2 SMNVEV (reference sequence). This CDR3 is CASSLQGDEQFF. CDR3 bases: TGTGCCAGCAGTCTCCAGGGAGATGAGCAGTTCTTC.

V gene TRBV7-9 combines with J gene TRBJ1-5; D ambiguous. This CDR3 region has 13 residues. Trimming cost V 5 bases and J 1 base, with 6 bases left between them. Germline CDR1 SEHNR, CDR2 FQNEAQ (reference sequence). CDR3 sequence (DNA): TGTGCCAGCAGCAGAGGAAGCAATCAGCCCCAGCATTTT. Translation gives CASSRGSNQPQHF.

This clone was detected a few times. The chain carries TRBV10-3 and TRBJ1-6, with D maybe TRBD1 (5 bases). Trimming left V 4 bases short and J 9 bases short, with 13 bases between. This CDR3 contains 14 residues. The V gene's germline CDR1 is ENHRY and CDR2 SYGVKD. The CDR3 coding sequence is TGTGCCATCAGTGCGGGACGGGGGGGTTCACCCCTCCACTTT. Translated, it gives CAISAGRGGSPLHF.

The rearrangement joins TRBV5-6 to TRBJ1-1; 10 nucleotides agree with TRBD1. Germline V gene lookup returns CDR1 SGHDT and CDR2 YYEEEE. The CDR3 covers 16 residues. J gave up 3 bases and V 4 bases, and 9 bases lay outside the gene matches. The CDR3, as DNA: TGTGCCAGCAGCACGACTCCGGACAGGGGGGACACTGAAGCTTTCTTT. This sequence encodes CASSTTPDRGDTEAFF. Combining the CDR3 with reference TRBV5-6 and TRBJ1-1 gives the whole variable domain DAGVTQSPTHLIKTRGQQVTLRCSPKSGHDTVSWYQQALGQGPQFIFQYYEEEERQRGNFPDRFSGHQFPNYSSELNVNALLLGDSALYLCASSTTPDRGDTEAFFGQGTRLTVV.

V gene TRBV19 combines with J gene TRBJ2-7; 9 bases line up with TRBD1. CDR3 length: 18 residues. CDR1 is LNHDA and CDR2 is SQIVND in the germline V gene (reference sequence). V was clipped by 5 bases and J by 0 bases; unmatched bases: 14. CDR3 loop: CASSQGQGLGTGSYEQYF. For the CDR3, the DNA is TGTGCCAGTAGTCAAGGACAGGGGTTGGGCACTGGCTCCTACGAGCAGTACTTC.

The chain is built from TRBV9 and TRBJ2-7; a possible D gene is TRBD1 (6 bases). The CDR3 extends over 14 amino acids. Trimming removed 4 bases from V and 7 bases from J, with 18 bases in between. CDR1 and CDR2 (germline): SGDLS, YYNGEE. The CDR3 coding sequence is TGTGCCAGCAGCCGAGGTGGGCAGGGGAGTGAGCAGTACTTC. Translating it yields CASSRGGQGSEQYF.

V usage is TRBV7-9 and J usage is TRBJ1-2; 8 bases line up with TRBD1. The CDR3 length is 16 residues. CDR1 is SEHNR, CDR2 FQNEAQ, per germline (reference sequence). V lost 3 bases, J lost 2 bases, and 8 bases stayed unmatched. The CDR3 coding sequence is TGTGCCAGCAGCTTCCAAGACAGGGGCCCCAACTATGGCTACACCTTC. It specifies CASSFQDRGPNYGYTF.

The chain is built from TRBV19 and TRBJ2-1; D is perhaps TRBD2 (7 bases). In germline, CDR1 is LNHDA, CDR2 SQIVND (reference sequence). CDR3 size: 16 residues. The V end lost 5 bases, the J end lost 5 bases, and 19 bases lay between the germline ends. CDR3 DNA sequence: TGTGCCAGTAGTTGGGGGGGGTCAGGGGCCCACAATGAGCAGTTCTTC. Its translation: CASSWGGSGAHNEQFF. Full variable domain (missing parts from reference TRBV19 and TRBJ2-1): DGGITQSPKYLFRKEGQNVTLSCEQNLNHDAMYWYRQDPGQGLRLIYYSQIVNDFQKGDIAEGYSVSREKKESFPLTVTSAQKNPTAFYLCASSWGGSGAHNEQFFGPGTRLTVL.

The J gene is TRBJ1-2, the V gene TRBV25-1; 7 bases line up with TRBD1. V shed 5 bases, J shed 4 bases, and the junction held 16 bases outside the gene matches. The CDR3 spans 17 residues. Germline CDR1 and CDR2: MGHDK and SYGVNS. CDR3 in amino acids: CASSPLSGQSPVYGYTF. In DNA, the CDR3 is TGTGCCAGCAGTCCACTCTCGGGACAGTCTCCCGTCTATGGCTACACCTTC.

The chain couples TRBV27 to TRBJ1-2; no reliable D call. Trimming cost V 2 bases and J 0 bases, with 7 bases left between them. The CDR3 runs to 14 residues. The germline gives CDR1 MNHEY, CDR2 SMNVEV (reference sequence). The CDR3 nucleotides read TGTGCCAGCAGTTTAGGAGCCACTAACTATGGCTACACCTTC. As protein: CASSLGATNYGYTF.

The V call is TRBV7-9, the J call TRBJ2-5, with unresolved D. Looked up from germline, CDR1 is SEHNR and CDR2 is FQNEAQ (reference sequence). This CDR3 spans 15 amino acids. V was pared by 3 bases and J by 3 bases, with 14 bases between. The DNA of the CDR3 is TGTGCCAGCAGCTTTTGGTATGGGTCAGAAGAGACCCAGTACTTC. Translating gives CASSFWYGSEETQYF.

This clone showed up just once. The V and J genes are TRBV18 and TRBJ1-5, with a possible D match to TRBD1 (5 bases). The CDR3 consists of 15 residues. V lost 5 bases and J lost 4, with 15 bases in between. The germline gives CDR1 KGHSH, CDR2 LQKENI. The DNA of the CDR3 is TGTGCCAGCTCATATGGGGACGGACAAAATCAGCCCCAGCATTTT. It translates to CASSYGDGQNQPQHF.